This TCR beta chain came from a study of tumor-infiltrating lymphocytes in primary liver carcinoma. Study as a whole: Each participant had primary liver carcinoma, and surgical resection was the treatment.

TCR beta cDNA was made from 450 to 600 ng total RNA with a constant-region primer. Nested multiplex PCR, run for three rounds with slightly modified ARM-PCR, yielded TCR beta libraries. Via MiXCR, TCRdb re-called the multiplex PCR reads, giving one row per CDR3 protein. The data hold 190,000 or so distinct CDR3 sequences, with 65% observed a single time. Blood RNA was derived from unsorted whole blood, and germline DNA was extracted too. This clonotype was sampled from a woman between 55 and 75 years old with primary liver carcinoma and hepatitis B virus infection. Sequencing was done on a sample of peripheral blood.

The CDR3 DNA sequence: TGTGCCTGGAGTGCCCCCGGCGGGGGGGGGCATCAGCCCCAGCATTTT. Its translation: CAWSAPGGGGHQPQHF. V gene TRBV30 combines with J gene TRBJ1-5; D might be TRBD1 (6 bases). The CDR3 covers 16 residues. Trimming left V 1 base short and J 5 bases short, with 18 bases between. Germline loops: CDR1 GTSNPN, CDR2 SVGIG (reference sequence).